The T cell receptor beta chain under discussion was sequenced for a study of identical twins. TCRdb reprocessed the 5' RACE reads with MiXCR, giving one entry per CDR3 protein. The sample includes a few hundred thousand distinct CDR3 sequences, just under 10% of them seen just once. As regards this clonotype: The antigen is not known.

V gave up 6 bases and J gave up 4 bases; unmatched junction bases: 10. This CDR3 spans 14 amino acids. Germline V gene data show CDR1 as DFQATT and CDR2 as SNEGSKA (reference sequence). Notes on the study in general: Abundant beta clonotypes from cord blood bore fewer insertions; memory repertoires lacked this pattern.

The data were also submitted as part of a second study, on yellow fever vaccine responses in identical twins.

The V gene is TRBV20-1, the J gene TRBJ2-5, with 8 bases aligning to TRBD1. The receptor's source is a woman between 18 and 30 years old in good health. Material: PBMCs. CDR3 nucleotides: TGCAGTGCCCCCGGCAGGGGGCGCACAGAGACCCAGTACTTC. Protein sequence: CSAPGRGRTETQYF.